This TCR beta chain is drawn from a study of OX40 agonist ivuxolimab in advanced cancers. Study background: Patients in dose escalation had liver, melanoma, kidney or head and neck cancers. The group had a mean age of roughly 65 years, ranged from about 20 to 90, and was just under 85% male.

This clone appeared a single time. Produced via immunoSEQ multiplex PCR; TCRdb's table is partial and in-frame only. This table holds 75,000 to 95,000 clones, about 90% found once. Autoimmune disease history or systemic immunosuppression disqualified patients. CDR3 length equals 14 residues. With 7 bases removed from V and 1 base from J, the gap between germline ends came to 13 bases. Germline V gives CDR1 SNHLY, CDR2 FYNNEI. This chain uses TRBV2 with TRBJ1-1, with D maybe TRBD1 (5 bases). The sample was CD4+ or CD8+ T cells sorted from blood, taken in a trial of the OX40 agonist ivuxolimab. This sequence was found in an adult with an advanced solid tumor such as melanoma, head and neck, liver or kidney cancer. CDR3 in DNA: TGTGCCAGCACTTTGGGACGGTGGAACACTGAAGCTTTCTTT. It translates to CASTLGRWNTEAFF.